Listed here is a single T cell receptor beta chain. As handled by the study authors: It was from reference gene primer amplification that nucleated cell counts were estimated. Produced via immunoSEQ multiplex PCR; TCRdb's table is partial and in-frame only. The D gene and trimming were derived from the DNA, and the V and J assignments and clone size from that table. The sample holds approximately 200,000 clones, about 85% seen once. From germline, CDR1 is SGDLS and CDR2 YYNGEE. The CDR3 totals 12 residues. Trimming shortened V by 8 bases and J by 6 bases, and 14 bases separated the two germline ends. The age range of participants was about 18 to 95 years, with residence in more than 20 US areas. The study assigned cohorts using participant-reported clinical history. The data stem from a study of blood T cell repertoires in COVID-19. Overall study: Specimens from acute and convalescent COVID-19 originated in the United States, Italy and Spain.

Sequencing used PBMCs or T cells enriched from blood (not recorded which). The chain couples TRBV9 to TRBJ1-2; no reliable D call. The clonotype was recovered from a young man who had recovered from COVID-19. CDR3 DNA: TGTGCCAGTCAGCGGCTGGGGAATGGCTACACCTTC. Its protein is CASQRLGNGYTF.